One T cell receptor (beta chain) is described in this entry. This sample stems from a study of CD8+CD57+ T cells in acquired aplastic anemia. Genomic DNA served as template for TCR beta VDJ and CDR3 profiling. From the reads, TCRdb called clonotypes with MiXCR, one entry per CDR3 protein. The data contain approximately 270,000 distinct CDR3 sequences, 45% to 65% of them seen just once; the ten biggest clones take up less than 9.5%. The CDR3 length is 13 residues. The V end was cut by 5 bases, the J end by 3 bases, with 11 bases between. CDR1 SGHTA and CDR2 FQGNSA come from the germline V gene. The receptor's source is a human donor with severe aplastic anemia or a healthy control (not recorded which). Sequenced material: sorted CD4+, CD8+, or CD8+CD57+ T cells (not recorded which) from PBMCs. The chain has TRBV7-2 and TRBJ2-7; D unclear. The CDR3 DNA reads TGTGCCAGCAGCCCCTCGACGGGCTACGAGCAGTACTTC. Translated: CASSPSTGYEQYF.